What follows are 30 T cell receptor beta chains derived from one specimen sequenced in a study of blood T cells in healthy people across ages. A second PCR, run for about 6 to 12 cycles, used a sample-barcoded 5' primer plus a J-beta primer mix. TCRdb recomputed calls from the 5' RACE reads with MiXCR, one row per CDR3 protein. Of 700,000 or so distinct CDR3 sequences listed, roughly two fifths are singletons. Sequencing was performed on blood. These receptors all stem from a man older than 75 in good health.

This clonotype has only a few counts. The rearrangement uses TRBV18 and TRBJ2-7, with 8 nucleotides matching TRBD2. V lost 2 bases and J lost 6; bases outside the gene matches: 6. The V gene's germline CDR1 is KGHSH and CDR2 LQKENI. CDR3 size: 14 residues. The chain's CDR3 is CASSPVREGREQYF. CDR3 DNA: TGTGCCAGCTCACCAGTCCGGGAGGGCCGCGAGCAGTACTTC.

The rearrangement uses TRBV4-2 and TRBJ1-5; 8 bases match TRBD1. The germline CDR1 and CDR2 sequences are LGHNA and YNFKEQ. V lost 5 bases and J lost 2; bases outside the gene matches: 5. The CDR3 loop spans 15 amino acids. The DNA for the CDR3 is TGTGCCAGCAGCTACCAGGGACAGGGCAATCAGCCCCAGCATTTT. This sequence encodes CASSYQGQGNQPQHF.

The chain uses TRBV20-1 and TRBJ2-1; D is possibly TRBD2 (5 bases). Trimming stripped 6 bases from V and 6 bases from J, with 21 bases between. This CDR3 comprises 15 residues. CDR1 is DFQATT and CDR2 is SNEGSKA in the germline V gene (reference sequence). This CDR3 reads CSAVQRTRYLNEQFF. The CDR3 DNA sequence: TGCAGTGCCGTACAAAGGACTCGATACCTCAATGAGCAGTTCTTC.

The chain links TRBV7-2 to TRBJ1-1; D remains ambiguous. The CDR3 has 13 amino acids. V was shortened by 4 bases and J by 3 bases, with 9 bases between the two germline ends. The germline CDR1 and CDR2 sequences are SGHTA and FQGNSA. The CDR3 region has the DNA TGTGCCAGCAGCTCGGTGGGTTACACTGAAGCTTTCTTT. This codes for CASSSVGYTEAFF.

This chain connects TRBV6-2 or TRBV6-3 to TRBJ2-7; either TRBD1 or TRBD2 may fit D (6 bases each). From germline, CDR1 is MNHEY and CDR2 SVGEGT. Trimming shortened V by 8 bases and J by 2 bases, and 16 bases separated the two germline ends. The CDR3 covers 14 residues. The CDR3 bases are TGTGCCAGCGCTCTGGGGGGCCCTACCTACGAGCAGTACTTC. It encodes CASALGGPTYEQYF.

This chain links TRBV28 with TRBJ2-1, with 7 bases aligning to TRBD2. Germline CDR1 is MDHEN and CDR2 is SYDVKM. V was clipped by 6 bases and J by 2 bases; unmatched bases: 7. CDR3 size: 15 residues. CDR3 region: CASSPPSGTYNEQFF. The CDR3 DNA is TGTGCCAGCAGCCCCCCTAGCGGTACCTACAATGAGCAGTTCTTC.

This chain links TRBV2 with TRBJ2-3; 7 bases align to TRBD2. Losses at the gene ends were 8 bases for V and 7 bases for J; bases not matched to a gene: 15. The CDR3 has 15 amino acids. Germline loops: CDR1 SNHLY, CDR2 FYNNEI. The CDR3 nucleotides are TGTGCCAGCCGGACGGGGGGTGTTGGATTGTATACGCAGTATTTT. It encodes CASRTGGVGLYTQYF.

The rearrangement links TRBV30 to TRBJ2-3; the D is unclear. CDR1 GTSNPN and CDR2 SVGIG come from the germline V gene (reference sequence). The CDR3 consists of 11 residues. The V gene lost 4 bases and the J gene lost 5 bases, with 7 bases spanning the gap. CDR3 in amino acids: CAWKAQDTQYF. The CDR3 DNA is TGTGCCTGGAAGGCGCAAGATACGCAGTATTTT.

This clonotype was counted a few times. The rearrangement links TRBV25-1 to TRBJ2-7, with unresolved D. The V gene's germline CDR1 is MGHDK and CDR2 SYGVNS. The CDR3 is 12 amino acids. The ends were cut back, 3 bases at V and 3 bases at J, with 6 bases in the middle. In DNA form, the CDR3 reads TGTGCCAGCAGTGATGGATACTACGAGCAGTACTTC. This sequence encodes CASSDGYYEQYF.

This clonotype was counted between two and nine times. The V call is TRBV7-2, the J call TRBJ2-1; 7 bases line up with TRBD1. This CDR3 comprises 13 residues. Unmatched junction bases numbered 9, after V lost 7 bases and J lost 9 bases. Per the germline V gene, CDR1 is SGHTA and CDR2 is FQGNSA. Written as DNA, the CDR3 is TGTGCCAGCAATCTGAACAGGGGTAGTGAGCAGTTCTTC. The encoded protein is CASNLNRGSEQFF.

The rearrangement joins TRBV20-1 to TRBJ1-1; D ambiguous. Looked up from germline, CDR1 is DFQATT and CDR2 is SNEGSKA (reference sequence). The V gene lost 6 bases and the J gene lost 0 bases, with 17 bases spanning the gap. CDR3 length: 15 amino acids. CDR3 protein: CSARPTTGLNTEAFF. The CDR3 region has the DNA TGCAGTGCGCGCCCCACTACGGGGTTGAACACTGAAGCTTTCTTT.

The gene calls are TRBV7-9 and TRBJ2-1; D might be TRBD2 (6 bases). Trimming took 5 bases from V and 7 from J, leaving 12 bases between them. Germline assignment: CDR1 SEHNR and CDR2 FQNEAQ (reference sequence). The CDR3 is made up of 13 amino acids. In nucleotides, the CDR3 is TGTGCCAGCAGCGTGGACTACGGGAATGAGCAGTTCTTC. Protein product: CASSVDYGNEQFF. The full variable domain, with the rest looked up from reference TRBV7-9 and TRBJ2-1, is DTGVSQNPRHKITKRGQNVTFRCDPISEHNRLYWYRQTLGQGPEFLTYFQNEAQLEKSRLLSDRFSAERPKGSFSTLEIQRTEQGDSAMYLCASSVDYGNEQFFGPGTRLTVL.

V usage is TRBV6-5 and J usage is TRBJ2-1, with 13 bases lining up with TRBD2. The better agreement between TRBJ2-7 and the DNA end casts doubt on the J call. Germline-derived CDR1 and CDR2 are MNHEY and SVGAGI. The CDR3 has 15 amino acids. CDR3 loop: CASHTGTSGINEQYF. The CDR3 coding sequence is TGTGCCAGTCATACCGGGACTAGCGGGATCAATGAGCAGTACTTC.

The chain carries TRBV11-2 and TRBJ2-7; D possibly uses TRBD1 or TRBD2 (6 bases each). Germline V CDR1 and CDR2: SGHAT, FQNNGV. Trimming pared 5 bases from V and 3 bases from J, leaving 17 bases between. The CDR3 runs 15 residues. DNA of the CDR3: TGTGCCAGCAGCCCCATGGGGGGCGGATTCTACGAGCAGTACTTC. The encoded protein is CASSPMGGGFYEQYF.

The chain links TRBV4-3 to TRBJ2-7; D is unclear. V was shortened by 1 base and J by 5 bases, with 15 bases between the two germline ends. This CDR3 spans 15 amino acids. Germline V gene sequence: CDR1 LGHNA, CDR2 YSLEER. The CDR3 sequence: CASSQALSLADEQYF. The CDR3, as DNA: TGCGCCAGCAGCCAAGCACTTTCGTTAGCCGACGAGCAGTACTTC.

Comments on this clonotype: A much more abundant neighbour one base away suggests this may be a read error. V and J are TRBV6-7 and TRBJ1-2; D call uncertain. TRBV6-7 has ORF status, its function being uncertain. Between the trimmed V and J ends, which lost 2 bases and 3 bases, there was a span of 16 bases. This CDR3 region has 16 residues. The CDR3 here is CASSYGQSSSYYGYTF. CDR3 DNA: TGTGCCAGCAGTTACGGCCAGTCAAGTAGCTACTATGGCTACACCTTC.

The J gene is TRBJ2-1, the V gene TRBV24-1, with 11 bases aligning to TRBD2. V shed 4 bases, J shed 9 bases, and the junction held 13 bases outside the gene matches. Germline V CDR1 and CDR2: KGHDR, SFDVKD. CDR3 size: 17 residues. CDR3 in DNA: TGTGCCACCAGTGACCCTTCCTCCGGGACTAGCGGATCTGAGCAGTTCTTC. It specifies CATSDPSSGTSGSEQFF.

Turning to this clonotype: A read error is possible here, since a much larger clone lies one base away. This sequence joins TRBV6-2 or TRBV6-3 and TRBJ2-1, with 9 bases that match TRBD2. The CDR3 runs to 14 residues. J was trimmed by 13 bases and V by 2 bases; bases with no gene match: 9. Germline CDR1 is MNHEY and CDR2 is SVGEGT. The CDR3 spells CASSYGTSRETQFF. CDR3 bases: TGTGCCAGCAGTTACGGGACTAGCAGGGAGACCCAGTTCTTC.

This clonotype was detected only a few times. The chain couples TRBV7-2 to TRBJ1-2; 11 bases agree with TRBD1. The CDR3 covers 16 residues. CDR1 is SGHTA and CDR2 is FQGNSA in the germline V gene. The junction had 10 bases not matched to a gene; V was cut back by 5 bases and J by 5 bases. CDR3 sequence (DNA): TGTGCCAGCAGCGTCGGGGGACAGGGGGGGAATTATGGCTACACCTTC. This codes for CASSVGGQGGNYGYTF.

The V gene is TRBV7-2, the J gene TRBJ2-2; unclear D gene. This CDR3 is built from 14 residues. Germline assignment: CDR1 SGHTA and CDR2 FQGNSA. With 1 base removed from V and 4 bases from J, the gap between germline ends came to 7 bases. CDR3 loop: CASSLGTSTGELFF. CDR3 DNA sequence: TGTGCCAGCAGCTTAGGGACCTCCACCGGGGAGCTGTTTTTT.

V is TRBV6-1 and J is TRBJ2-3, with a tentative D call TRBD2 (5 bases). The V end was cut by 7 bases, the J end by 1 base, with 18 bases between. This CDR3 has 16 residues. The germline V gene has CDR1 MNHNS and CDR2 SASEGT. CDR3 sequence: CASKVRARAGTDTQYF. CDR3 DNA: TGTGCCAGCAAAGTGAGGGCTAGGGCGGGCACAGATACGCAGTATTTT.

As for this clonotype: Germline is not matched at one junction end, which may reflect a read error. The chain is built from TRBV6-2 or TRBV6-3 and TRBJ2-6; the D gene is possibly TRBD1 (5 bases). The CDR3 sequence is 12 residues long. CDR1 and CDR2 (germline): MNHEY, SVGEGT. CDR3 sequence reads: CATDSGANALTF. CDR3 coding DNA: TGTGCCACCGACTCTGGGGCCAACGCCCTGACTTTC.

This clonotype was recorded a few times. V gene TRBV6-5 combines with J gene TRBJ1-1, with D hard to call. Germline assignment: CDR1 MNHEY and CDR2 SVGAGI. The CDR3 has 14 residues. V was trimmed by 7 bases and J by 5 bases, leaving 17 bases between them. DNA of the CDR3: TGTGCCAGCACCGAGGGCCCCCCGGGGACTGAAGCTTTCTTT. It translates to CASTEGPPGTEAFF.

This clonotype has just a few counts. V is TRBV10-3 and J is TRBJ2-7, with 8 positions matching TRBD2. Germline V gene data show CDR1 as ENHRY and CDR2 as SYGVKD. The CDR3 loop spans 17 amino acids. V lost 4 bases to trimming and J lost 0 bases; unmatched junction nucleotides: 11. The DNA for the CDR3 is TGTGCCATCAGTGGTCCCGGGGGGGAAATCAGCTCCTACGAGCAGTACTTC. It codes for CAISGPGGEISSYEQYF.

This clonotype was seen ten or more times. This chain links TRBV12-3 or TRBV12-4 with TRBJ2-1; 8 bases fit TRBD1. This CDR3 has 14 residues. Trimming removed 5 bases from V and 7 bases from J; junction bases left unmatched: 7. The CDR3 DNA follows: TGTGCCAGCAGTATAGGACAGGGAGTTAATGAGCAGTTCTTC. Its protein is CASSIGQGVNEQFF.

The chain couples TRBV28 to TRBJ2-3, with D unresolved. Between the trimmed V and J ends, which lost 6 bases and 5 bases, there was a span of 12 bases. The CDR3 length is 13 residues. CDR1 and CDR2 (germline): MDHEN, SYDVKM. CDR3 residues: CASSPQVGDTQYF. CDR3 nucleotide sequence: TGTGCCAGCAGCCCCCAGGTGGGAGATACGCAGTATTTT.

The table lists this clonotype with a count of one. The chain couples TRBV29-1 to TRBJ2-6; D call uncertain. V lost 4 bases to trimming and J lost 0 bases, with 7 bases between them. The CDR3 covers 14 residues. Germline lookup yields CDR1 SQVTM and CDR2 ANQGSEA. The chain's CDR3 is CSVVPNSGANVLTF. CDR3 nucleotide sequence: TGCAGCGTTGTACCGAACTCTGGGGCCAACGTCCTGACTTTC.

The chain uses TRBV7-2 and TRBJ2-6, with 7 bases lining up with TRBD1. The CDR3 length is 18 residues. Germline V lookup: CDR1 SGHTA, CDR2 FQGNSA. Trimming cost V 1 base and J 11 bases; bases outside gene matches: 17. This chain's CDR3 is CASSLDHRGAKGTYVLTF. CDR3 nucleotide sequence: TGTGCCAGCAGCTTAGACCACAGGGGTGCGAAGGGGACCTACGTCCTGACTTTC.

This clonotype was detected a few times. The chain combines TRBV6-5 with TRBJ2-7; possible D gene TRBD2, 5 bases. V lost 4 bases and J 3 bases, leaving 13 bases between the germline ends. Germline V CDR1 and CDR2: MNHEY, SVGAGI. The CDR3 is made up of 14 amino acids. The chain's CDR3 is CASSLAPGGYEQYF. CDR3 bases: TGTGCCAGCAGTTTAGCGCCTGGAGGCTACGAGCAGTACTTC.

As concerns this clonotype: With a much larger clone just one base away, this may be a read error. The V call is TRBV4-2, the J call TRBJ2-7, with 8 bases fitting TRBD1. CDR1 and CDR2 from the germline V gene are LGHNA and YNFKEQ. V gave up 5 bases and J gave up 12 bases; unmatched junction bases: 18. This CDR3 contains 15 residues. The CDR3 is CASSGGTGELNIRYF. The CDR3 bases are TGTGCCAGCAGCGGCGGGACAGGCGAACTAAACATTCGGTACTTC.